This T cell receptor (beta chain) comes out of a study of T cell repertoires in cytomegalovirus infection. Across the study: CMV epitopes that were recently identified and HLA-C-restricted were used alongside well-studied HLA-B-restricted ones. Public TCR beta signatures indicated both CMV infection and matching HLA type.

Comment on this clonotype: The antigen is unknown.

Findings and caveats of the study: Cumulative public TCR beta family frequency identified CMV carriers with the relevant HLA. Ex vivo, HLA-C-restricted CMV-specific TCR beta clonotypes prevailed over the rest of the response.

In germline, CDR1 is MNHEY, CDR2 SVGEGT. Trimming cost V 7 bases and J 0 bases, with 19 bases left between them. The CDR3 runs to 17 residues. One entry per CDR3 protein results from TCRdb running MiXCR on the reads. Of some 920,000 distinct CDR3 sequences in the sample, 25% to 40% were seen once. The sequenced sample was cultured CD8+ T cells from PBMCs, obtained from culture after CMV antigen stimulation. The TCR comes from a human donor in good health (CMV status not recorded). Some clones in this sample may be carry-over from other donors' samples. The V call is TRBV6-2 or TRBV6-3, the J call TRBJ1-3; D is ambiguous. This chain's CDR3 is CASIRRSPGSSGNTIYF. The CDR3 DNA is TGTGCCAGCATCCGAAGGAGCCCGGGGAGCTCTGGAAACACCATATATTTT.